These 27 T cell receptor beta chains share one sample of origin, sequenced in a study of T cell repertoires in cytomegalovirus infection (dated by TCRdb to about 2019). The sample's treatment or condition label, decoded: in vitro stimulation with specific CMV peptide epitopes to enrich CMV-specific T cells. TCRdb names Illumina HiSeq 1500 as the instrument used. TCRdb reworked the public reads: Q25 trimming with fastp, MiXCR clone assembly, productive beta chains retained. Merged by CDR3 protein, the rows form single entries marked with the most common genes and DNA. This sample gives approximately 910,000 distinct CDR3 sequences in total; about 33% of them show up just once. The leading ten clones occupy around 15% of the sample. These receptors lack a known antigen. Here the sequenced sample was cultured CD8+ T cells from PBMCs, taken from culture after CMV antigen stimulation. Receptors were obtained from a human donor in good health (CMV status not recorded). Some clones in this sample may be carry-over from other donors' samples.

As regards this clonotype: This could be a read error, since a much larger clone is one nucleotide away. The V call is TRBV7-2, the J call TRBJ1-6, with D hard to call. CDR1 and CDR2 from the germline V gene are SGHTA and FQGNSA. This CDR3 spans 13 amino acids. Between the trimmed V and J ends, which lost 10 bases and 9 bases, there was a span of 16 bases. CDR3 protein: CANERTEFSPLHF. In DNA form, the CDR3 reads TGTGCCAACGAGAGGACGGAATTTTCACCCCTCCACTTT.

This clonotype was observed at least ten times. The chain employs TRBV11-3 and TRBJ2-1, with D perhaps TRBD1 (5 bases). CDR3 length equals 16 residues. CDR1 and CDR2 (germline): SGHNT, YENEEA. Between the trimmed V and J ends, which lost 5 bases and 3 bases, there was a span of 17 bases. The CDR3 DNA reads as TGTGCCAGCAGCGGGGCAGGGTGGGGTGGCTACAATGAGCAGTTCTTC. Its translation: CASSGAGWGGYNEQFF. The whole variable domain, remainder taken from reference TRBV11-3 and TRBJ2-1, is EAGVVQSPRYKIIEKKQPVAFWCNPISGHNTLYWYLQNLGQGPELLIRYENEEAVDDSQLPKDRFSAERLKGVDSTLKIQPAELGDSAVYLCASSGAGWGGYNEQFFGPGTRLTVL.

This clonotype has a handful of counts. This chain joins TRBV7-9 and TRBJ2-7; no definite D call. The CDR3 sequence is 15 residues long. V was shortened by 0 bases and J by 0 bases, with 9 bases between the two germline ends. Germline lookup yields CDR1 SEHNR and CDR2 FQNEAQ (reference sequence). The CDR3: CASSLAAPYSYEQYF. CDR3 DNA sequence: TGTGCCAGCAGCTTAGCGGCCCCATACTCCTACGAGCAGTACTTC.

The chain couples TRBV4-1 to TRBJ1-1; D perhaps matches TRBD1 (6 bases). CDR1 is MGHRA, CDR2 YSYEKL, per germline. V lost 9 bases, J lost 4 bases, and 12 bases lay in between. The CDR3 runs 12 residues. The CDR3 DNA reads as TGCGCCAGTATGGGGGCTGGCACTGAAGCTTTCTTT. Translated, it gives CASMGAGTEAFF.

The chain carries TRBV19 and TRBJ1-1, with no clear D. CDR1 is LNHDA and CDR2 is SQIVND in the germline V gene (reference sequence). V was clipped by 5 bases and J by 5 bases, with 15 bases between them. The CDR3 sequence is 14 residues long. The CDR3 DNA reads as TGTGCCAGTAGTGGACCTCGGGGAGGTACTGAAGCTTTCTTT. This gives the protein CASSGPRGGTEAFF.

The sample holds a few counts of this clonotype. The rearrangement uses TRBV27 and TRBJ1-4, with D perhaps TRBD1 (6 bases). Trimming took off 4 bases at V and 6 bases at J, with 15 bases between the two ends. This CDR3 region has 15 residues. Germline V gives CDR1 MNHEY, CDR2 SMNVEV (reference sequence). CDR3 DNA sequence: TGTGCCAGCAGTTCCCCAGGGGTACCGGATGAAAAACTGTTTTTT. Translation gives CASSSPGVPDEKLFF.

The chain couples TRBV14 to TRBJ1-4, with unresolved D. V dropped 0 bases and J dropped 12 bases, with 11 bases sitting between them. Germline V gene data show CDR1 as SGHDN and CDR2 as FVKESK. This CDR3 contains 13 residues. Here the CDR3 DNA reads TGTGCCAGCAGCCAAGACGCGTTGGCCGAACTGTTTTTT. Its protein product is CASSQDALAELFF. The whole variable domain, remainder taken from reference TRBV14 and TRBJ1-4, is EAGVTQFPSHSVIEKGQTVTLRCDPISGHDNLYWYRRVMGKEIKFLLHFVKESKQDESGMPNNRFLAERTGGTYSTLKVQPAELEDSGVYFCASSQDALAELFFGSGTQLSVL.

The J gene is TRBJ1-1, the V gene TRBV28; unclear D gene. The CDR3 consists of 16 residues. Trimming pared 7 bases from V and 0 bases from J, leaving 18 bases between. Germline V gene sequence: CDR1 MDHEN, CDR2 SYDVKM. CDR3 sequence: CASMKVVGALNTEAFF. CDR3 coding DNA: TGTGCCAGCATGAAGGTTGTGGGCGCCTTGAACACTGAAGCTTTCTTT.

The CDR3 nucleotides are TGTGCCAGCAGTTACACCGCAGCCACGATGAACACTGAAGCTTTCTTT. It translates to CASSYTAATMNTEAFF. The chain has TRBV27 and TRBJ1-1; D uncertain. V lost 4 bases to trimming and J lost 0 bases, with 15 bases between them. The germline gives CDR1 MNHEY, CDR2 SMNVEV (reference sequence). The CDR3 is 16 residues long.

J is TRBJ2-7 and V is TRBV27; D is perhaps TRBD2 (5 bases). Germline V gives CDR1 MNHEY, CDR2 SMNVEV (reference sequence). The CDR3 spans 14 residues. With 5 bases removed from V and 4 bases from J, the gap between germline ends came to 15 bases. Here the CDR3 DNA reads TGTGCCAGCAGTCACGGACGGGGAGAGTACGAGCAGTACTTC. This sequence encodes CASSHGRGEYEQYF.

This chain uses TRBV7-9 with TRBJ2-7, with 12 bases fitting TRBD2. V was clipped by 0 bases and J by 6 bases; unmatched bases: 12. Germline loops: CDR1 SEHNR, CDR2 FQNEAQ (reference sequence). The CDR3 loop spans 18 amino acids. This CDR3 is CASSLATSGGRRSAEQYF. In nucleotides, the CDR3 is TGTGCCAGCAGCTTAGCGACTAGCGGGGGACGCAGATCAGCCGAGCAGTACTTC.

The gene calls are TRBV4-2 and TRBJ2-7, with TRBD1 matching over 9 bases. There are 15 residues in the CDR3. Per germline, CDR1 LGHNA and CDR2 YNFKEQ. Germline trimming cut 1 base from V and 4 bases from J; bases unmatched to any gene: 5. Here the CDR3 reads CASSQAGTGKYEQYF. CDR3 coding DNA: TGTGCCAGCAGCCAAGCCGGGACAGGGAAATACGAGCAGTACTTC.

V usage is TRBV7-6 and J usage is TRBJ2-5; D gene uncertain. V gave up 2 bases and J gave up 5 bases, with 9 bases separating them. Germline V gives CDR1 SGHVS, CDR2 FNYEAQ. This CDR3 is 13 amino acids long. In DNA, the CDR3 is TGTGCCAGCAGCTTAATCCCTGTGGAGACCCAGTACTTC. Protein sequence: CASSLIPVETQYF.

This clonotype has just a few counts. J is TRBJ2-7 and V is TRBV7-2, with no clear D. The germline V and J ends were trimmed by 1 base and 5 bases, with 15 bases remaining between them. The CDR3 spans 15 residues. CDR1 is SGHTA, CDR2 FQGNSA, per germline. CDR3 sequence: CASSLVMGGFDEQYF. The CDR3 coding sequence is TGTGCCAGCAGCTTAGTAATGGGTGGGTTCGACGAGCAGTACTTC.

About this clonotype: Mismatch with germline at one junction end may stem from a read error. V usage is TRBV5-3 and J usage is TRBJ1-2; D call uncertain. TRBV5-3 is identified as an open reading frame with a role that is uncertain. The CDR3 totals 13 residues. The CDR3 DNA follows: TGTGCCAGCAGCTTGGAGCTGACGTATGGCTACACCTTC. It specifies CASSLELTYGYTF.

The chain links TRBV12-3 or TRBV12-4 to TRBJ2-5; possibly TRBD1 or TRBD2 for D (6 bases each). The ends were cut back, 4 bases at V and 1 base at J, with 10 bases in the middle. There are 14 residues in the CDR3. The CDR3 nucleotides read TGTGCCAGCAGTTCCGAGGGGGGCCAAGAGACCCAGTACTTC. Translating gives CASSSEGGQETQYF.

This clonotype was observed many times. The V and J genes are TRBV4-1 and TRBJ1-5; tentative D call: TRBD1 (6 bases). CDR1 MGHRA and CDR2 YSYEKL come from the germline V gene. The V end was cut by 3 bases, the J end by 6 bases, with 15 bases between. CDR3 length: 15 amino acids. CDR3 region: CASSQMEDSGQPQHF. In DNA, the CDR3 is TGCGCCAGCAGCCAGATGGAGGACAGCGGTCAGCCCCAGCATTTT.

The CDR3 nucleotides are TGTGCCAGCAGCTGGGGGGGCGGGGGGAAGGCCTACGAGCAGTACTTC. This translates into CASSWGGGGKAYEQYF. The chain joins TRBV7-6 to TRBJ2-7; 8 bases line up with TRBD2. The CDR3 consists of 16 residues. Germline loops: CDR1 SGHVS, CDR2 FNYEAQ. V dropped 4 bases and J dropped 2; count of bases not matched to a gene: 10.

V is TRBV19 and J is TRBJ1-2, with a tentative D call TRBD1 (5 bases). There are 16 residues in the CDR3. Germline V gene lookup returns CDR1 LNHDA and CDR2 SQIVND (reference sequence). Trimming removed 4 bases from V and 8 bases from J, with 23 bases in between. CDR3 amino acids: CASSTPTWRQTIGYTF. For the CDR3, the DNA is TGTGCCAGTAGTACCCCGACTTGGCGACAGACTATAGGCTACACCTTC. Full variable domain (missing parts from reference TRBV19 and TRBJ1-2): DGGITQSPKYLFRKEGQNVTLSCEQNLNHDAMYWYRQDPGQGLRLIYYSQIVNDFQKGDIAEGYSVSREKKESFPLTVTSAQKNPTAFYLCASSTPTWRQTIGYTFGSGTRLTVV.

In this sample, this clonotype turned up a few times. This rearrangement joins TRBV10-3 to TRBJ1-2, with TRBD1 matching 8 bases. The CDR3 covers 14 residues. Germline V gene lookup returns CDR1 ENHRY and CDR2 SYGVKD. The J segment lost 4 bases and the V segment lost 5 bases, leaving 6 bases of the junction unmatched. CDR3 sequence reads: CAISRDRISYGYTF. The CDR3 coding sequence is TGTGCCATCAGTCGGGACAGGATTAGCTATGGCTACACCTTC.

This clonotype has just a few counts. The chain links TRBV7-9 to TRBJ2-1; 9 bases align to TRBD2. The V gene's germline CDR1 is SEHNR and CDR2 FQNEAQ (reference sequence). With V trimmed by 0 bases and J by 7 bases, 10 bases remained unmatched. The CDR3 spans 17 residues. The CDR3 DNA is TGTGCCAGCAGCTTAGCAGCTGCGGGGGGGCCGGGGAATGAGCAGTTCTTC. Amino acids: CASSLAAAGGPGNEQFF.

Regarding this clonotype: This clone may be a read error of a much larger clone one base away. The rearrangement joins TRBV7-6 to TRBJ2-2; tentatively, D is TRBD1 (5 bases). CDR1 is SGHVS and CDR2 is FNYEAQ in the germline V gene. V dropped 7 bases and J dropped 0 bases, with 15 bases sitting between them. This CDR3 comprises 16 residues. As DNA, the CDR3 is TGTGCCAGCAACTTTGAGGTCAGGGCGAACACCGGGGAGCTGTTTTTT. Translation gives CASNFEVRANTGELFF.

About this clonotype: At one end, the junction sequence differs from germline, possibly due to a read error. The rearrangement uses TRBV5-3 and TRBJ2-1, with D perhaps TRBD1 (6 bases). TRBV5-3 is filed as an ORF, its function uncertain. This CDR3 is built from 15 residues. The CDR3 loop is CASSFRLGGGNEQFF. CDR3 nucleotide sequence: TGTGCCAGCAGCTTTCGGCTTGGGGGCGGGAATGAGCAGTTCTTC.

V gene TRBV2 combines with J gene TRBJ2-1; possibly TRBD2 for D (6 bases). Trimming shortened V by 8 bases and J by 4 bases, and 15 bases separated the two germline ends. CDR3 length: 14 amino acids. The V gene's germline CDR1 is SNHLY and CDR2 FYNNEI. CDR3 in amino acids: CASGGMSTYNEQFF. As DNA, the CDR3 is TGTGCCAGCGGGGGGATGTCTACGTACAATGAGCAGTTCTTC. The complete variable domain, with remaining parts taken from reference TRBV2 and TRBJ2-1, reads EPEVTQTPSHQVTQMGQEVILRCVPISNHLYFYWYRQILGQKVEFLVSFYNNEISEKSEIFDDQFSVERPDGSNFTLKIRSTKLEDSAMYFCASGGMSTYNEQFFGPGTRLTVL.

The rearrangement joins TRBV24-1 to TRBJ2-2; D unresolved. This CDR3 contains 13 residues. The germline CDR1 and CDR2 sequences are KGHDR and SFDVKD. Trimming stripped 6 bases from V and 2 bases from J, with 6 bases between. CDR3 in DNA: TGTGCCACCAGTTCAACTAACACCGGGGAGCTGTTTTTT. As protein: CATSSTNTGELFF.

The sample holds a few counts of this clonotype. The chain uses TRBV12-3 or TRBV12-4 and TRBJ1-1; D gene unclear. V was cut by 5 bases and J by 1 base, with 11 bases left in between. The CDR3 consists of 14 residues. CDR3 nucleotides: TGTGCCAGCAGTCAGGACTCCAAGAACACTGAAGCTTTCTTT. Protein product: CASSQDSKNTEAFF.

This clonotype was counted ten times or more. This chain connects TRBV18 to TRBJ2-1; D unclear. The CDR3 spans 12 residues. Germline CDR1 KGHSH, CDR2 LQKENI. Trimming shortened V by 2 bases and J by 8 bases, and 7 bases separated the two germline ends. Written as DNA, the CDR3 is TGTGCCAGCTCACCATTGGGGTATGAGCAGTTCTTC. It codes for CASSPLGYEQFF.